One and the same sample provided the 27 T cell receptor beta chains below, sequenced in a study of T-cell reconstitution after alpha-beta-depleted transplantation in children. Unique molecular identifiers were incorporated into the prepared TCRbeta library. TCRdb ran MiXCR on the PCR reads and lists one entry per CDR3 protein. The sample includes around 500,000 distinct CDR3 sequences, under 15% of them seen just once. This material consisted of PBMCs from the stem cell graft donor, taken from the stem cell graft. The source of these receptors is a human donor who donated a stem cell graft to a child with combined immunodeficiency.

This rearrangement joins TRBV21-1 to TRBJ1-6; the D call TRBD1 from the table was never checked on the DNA. TRBV21-1 is an annotated pseudogene. The CDR3 loop spans 18 amino acids. The CDR3: CASSNGAPPPATFSPLHF. The CDR3 DNA is TGTGCCAGCAGCAATGGGGCTCCGCCACCAGCAACCTTTTCACCCCTCCACTTT.

This clonotype was recorded a few times. The chain is built from TRBV5-1 and TRBJ2-5; a weak D match, TRBD2 (5 bases). The V end lost 1 base, the J end lost 2 bases, and 15 bases lay between the germline ends. The germline V gene has CDR1 SGHRS and CDR2 YFSETQ. The CDR3 is 16 amino acids. The CDR3 DNA sequence: TGCGCCAGCAGCTTGAGTTTGGGTAGACTACAAGAGACCCAGTACTTC. Translating gives CASSLSLGRLQETQYF.

This clonotype came up many times. This chain joins TRBV29-1 and TRBJ1-6, with 9 bases lining up with TRBD1. Germline assignment: CDR1 SQVTM and CDR2 ANQGSEA. The CDR3 length is 14 residues. The J segment lost 13 bases and the V segment lost 4 bases, leaving 11 bases of the junction unmatched. The DNA for the CDR3 is TGCAGCGTTGCACAGCCGGGACAGGGTTTTCCCCTCCACTTT. Translating it yields CSVAQPGQGFPLHF.

The J gene is TRBJ2-5, the V gene TRBV2, with 8 bases that match TRBD2. This CDR3 is built from 13 residues. V lost 6 bases, J lost 12 bases, and 12 bases stayed unmatched. Looked up from germline, CDR1 is SNHLY and CDR2 is FYNNEI. The CDR3 DNA follows: TGTGCCAGCAGCAAAGACGGGACGGGAGGGAAGTACTTC. This translates into CASSKDGTGGKYF.

In this sample, this clonotype turned up a few times. The rearrangement joins TRBV20-1 to TRBJ2-1; D not certain. The CDR3 consists of 11 residues. V gave up 4 bases and J gave up 10 bases, with 11 bases separating them. Germline CDR1 DFQATT, CDR2 SNEGSKA (reference sequence). The CDR3 reads CSATPTREQFF. The CDR3 region has the DNA TGCAGTGCTACTCCAACGAGGGAGCAGTTCTTC.

This clonotype has only a few counts. The rearrangement links TRBV7-2 to TRBJ2-2; TRBD2 might be the D (6 bases). CDR1 is SGHTA, CDR2 FQGNSA, per germline. Deletions cut 3 bases from V and 6 bases from J, with 11 bases between. This CDR3 is built from 14 residues. The CDR3 sequence: CASSFRPGAGELFF. As DNA, the CDR3 is TGTGCCAGCAGCTTTCGTCCGGGAGCCGGGGAGCTGTTTTTT.

The chain has TRBV7-2 and TRBJ2-3; no clear D. V shed 5 bases and J shed 0 bases, with 12 bases lying between them. This CDR3 region has 15 residues. Germline assignment: CDR1 SGHTA and CDR2 FQGNSA. The CDR3 sequence: CASSTGHSSTDTQYF. The CDR3 nucleotides are TGTGCCAGCAGCACCGGCCATTCTAGCACAGATACGCAGTATTTT.

This clonotype was counted at least ten times. V and J are TRBV29-1 and TRBJ2-7; 8 bases align to TRBD1. The CDR3 spans 13 residues. The germline V gene has CDR1 SQVTM and CDR2 ANQGSEA. The V and J ends lost 8 bases and 5 bases, in that order; junction bases with no gene match: 11. The CDR3 DNA is TGCAGCTTCAGCCGGGACAGGTTTGACGAGCAGTACTTC. Encoded protein: CSFSRDRFDEQYF.

This sequence joins TRBV6-1 and TRBJ2-7; D is undetermined. The V and J ends lost 3 bases and 0 bases respectively, with 9 bases between them. CDR1 is MNHNS and CDR2 is SASEGT in the germline V gene. The CDR3 is made up of 14 amino acids. In DNA form, the CDR3 reads TGTGCCAGCAGTGATCTATGGAACTCCTACGAGCAGTACTTC. This sequence encodes CASSDLWNSYEQYF.

This clonotype has more than one count but fewer than ten. V usage is TRBV12-3 or TRBV12-4 and J usage is TRBJ2-2; D is undetermined. The CDR3 consists of 14 residues. V was trimmed by 5 bases and J by 3 bases, leaving 10 bases between them. CDR3 nucleotide sequence: TGTGCCAGCAGTCAGTTTGTCGACACCGGGGAGCTGTTTTTT. Residues: CASSQFVDTGELFF.

For the CDR3, the DNA is TGTGCCAGCTCACCGCTGCTCGGGACTAGCGGGCAAGAGACCCAGTACTTC. Translating gives CASSPLLGTSGQETQYF. This chain links TRBV18 with TRBJ2-5, with TRBD2 matching over 12 bases. V lost 3 bases to trimming and J lost 2 bases; unmatched junction nucleotides: 7. The CDR3 loop spans 17 amino acids. Per germline, CDR1 KGHSH and CDR2 LQKENI.

Many counts were recorded for this clonotype. This chain links TRBV15 with TRBJ2-5; the match to TRBD1 covers 8 bases. Looked up from germline, CDR1 is LNHNV and CDR2 is YYDKDF (reference sequence). With V trimmed by 7 bases and J by 5 bases, 9 bases remained unmatched. The CDR3 totals 14 residues. CDR3 sequence reads: CATTRDRRQETQYF. The CDR3 bases are TGTGCCACCACCAGGGACAGGAGGCAGGAGACCCAGTACTTC.

This chain connects TRBV29-1 to TRBJ2-7; 13 bases are shared with TRBD2. V shed 0 bases and J 3 bases; nucleotides not matched to a gene: 5. Germline V gene data show CDR1 as SQVTM and CDR2 as ANQGSEA. The CDR3 spans 16 residues. This chain's CDR3 is CSVEDERLAGGYEQYF. The DNA of the CDR3 is TGCAGCGTTGAAGATGAGAGACTAGCGGGAGGCTACGAGCAGTACTTC.

The J gene is TRBJ2-3, the V gene TRBV4-3, with unresolved D. The germline CDR1 and CDR2 sequences are LGHNA and YSLEER. The CDR3 consists of 16 residues. V was trimmed by 1 base and J by 2 bases, leaving 13 bases between them. CDR3 DNA: TGCGCCAGCAGCCAAGGAGCGCCGCGCGCCACAGATACGCAGTATTTT. Its protein product is CASSQGAPRATDTQYF.

This clonotype was counted at least ten times. The V gene is TRBV29-1, the J gene TRBJ1-1; unclear D gene. Per the germline V gene, CDR1 is SQVTM and CDR2 is ANQGSEA. With 4 bases removed from V and 0 bases from J, the gap between germline ends came to 9 bases. This CDR3 comprises 13 residues. CDR3 in DNA: TGCAGCGTTGCGCGCAGAATGAACACTGAAGCTTTCTTT. Translated: CSVARRMNTEAFF.

This clonotype showed up many times. The V gene is TRBV5-1, the J gene TRBJ2-1, with TRBD1 as a possible D gene (5 bases). This CDR3 spans 16 amino acids. Between the trimmed V and J ends, which lost 1 base and 4 bases, there was a span of 15 bases. Looked up from germline, CDR1 is SGHRS and CDR2 is YFSETQ. The CDR3 coding sequence is TGCGCCAGCAGCTTGTGGGGCCAGGGAAGTTACAATGAGCAGTTCTTC. This sequence encodes CASSLWGQGSYNEQFF.

At least ten counts were recorded for this clonotype. Germline and junction disagree at one end, which may indicate a read error. The chain has TRBV29-1 and TRBJ2-7, with 7 bases fitting TRBD1. The CDR3 is 12 residues long. Germline V gene data show CDR1 as SQVTM and CDR2 as ANQGSEA. The CDR3 sequence is CSVKDRDYEQYF. CDR3 DNA sequence: TGCAGCGTTAAAGACAGGGACTACGAGCAGTACTTC.

This clonotype was seen many times. The V call is TRBV12-3 or TRBV12-4, the J call TRBJ1-2; unclear D gene. The CDR3 consists of 12 residues. V lost 7 bases to trimming and J lost 5 bases, with 11 bases between them. Here the CDR3 DNA reads TGTGCCAGCACTTGGGGATGGTATGGCTACACCTTC. This encodes CASTWGWYGYTF.

This clonotype was seen only a few times. The chain couples TRBV11-2 to TRBJ2-3; D ambiguous. Trimming removed 3 bases from V and 2 bases from J, with 9 bases in between. CDR3 length: 14 residues. CDR1 is SGHAT, CDR2 FQNNGV, per germline. This chain's CDR3 is CASSLDGFTDTQYF. The CDR3 coding sequence is TGTGCCAGCAGCTTGGACGGATTCACAGATACGCAGTATTTT.

The rearrangement joins TRBV12-3 or TRBV12-4 to TRBJ1-2; D may be TRBD1 (5 bases). This CDR3 is 12 amino acids long. V lost 3 bases and J 4 bases, leaving 6 bases between the germline ends. For the CDR3, the DNA is TGTGCCAGCAGTTTGGGGGTCTATGGCTACACCTTC. Protein sequence: CASSLGVYGYTF.

The rearrangement links TRBV14 to TRBJ2-7; no clear D gene. The CDR3 totals 17 residues. Germline CDR1 and CDR2: SGHDN and FVKESK. Trimming shortened V by 4 bases and J by 5 bases, and 24 bases separated the two germline ends. Written as DNA, the CDR3 is TGTGCCAGCAGCCCCTCCCGTCGGTCTCCCAGCCACCACGAGCAGTACTTC. It codes for CASSPSRRSPSHHEQYF.

This chain links TRBV19 with TRBJ1-1; D may be TRBD1 (5 bases). The CDR3 is made up of 16 amino acids. The germline V and J ends were trimmed by 6 bases and 3 bases, with 20 bases remaining between them. Per germline, CDR1 LNHDA and CDR2 SQIVND (reference sequence). The CDR3 sequence: CASRTPTTALDTEAFF. CDR3 nucleotides: TGTGCCAGTAGGACACCAACGACAGCTCTGGACACTGAAGCTTTCTTT.

V is TRBV12-3 or TRBV12-4 and J is TRBJ1-5; D unclear. The CDR3 runs 16 residues. Trimming cost V 5 bases and J 0 bases, with 14 bases left between them. CDR3 in amino acids: CASSSLVGYSNQPQHF. The DNA for the CDR3 is TGTGCCAGCAGTAGTCTTGTAGGGTATAGCAATCAGCCCCAGCATTTT.

The V call is TRBV5-1, the J call TRBJ2-1; 9 bases align to TRBD1. CDR1 and CDR2 (germline): SGHRS, YFSETQ. Trimming took 0 bases from V and 5 from J; bases not matched to a gene: 9. CDR3 length equals 17 residues. CDR3 residues: CASSLAPGGTGNNEQFF. In DNA form, the CDR3 reads TGCGCCAGCAGCTTGGCCCCCGGGGGGACAGGGAACAATGAGCAGTTCTTC. Complete variable domain (other parts from reference TRBV5-1 and TRBJ2-1): KAGVTQTPRYLIKTRGQQVTLSCSPISGHRSVSWYQQTPGQGLQFLFEYFSETQRNKGNFPGRFSGRQFSNSRSEMNVSTLELGDSALYLCASSLAPGGTGNNEQFFGPGTRLTVL.

This clonotype has ten or more counts. The CDR3 region has the DNA TGTGCCAGCTCACCAACGGTGGGTCAGCCCCAGCATTTT. This sequence encodes CASSPTVGQPQHF. The J gene is TRBJ1-5, the V gene TRBV18, with no clear D. The CDR3 is 13 residues long. Germline lookup yields CDR1 KGHSH and CDR2 LQKENI. V gave up 2 bases and J gave up 6 bases, with 8 bases separating them.

This chain uses TRBV3-1 with TRBJ2-1; D perhaps matches TRBD1 (6 bases). CDR1 and CDR2 (germline): LGHDT, YNNKEL (reference sequence). This CDR3 is 15 amino acids long. V lost 1 base to trimming and J lost 6 bases, with 13 bases between them. The CDR3 here is CASSQAGAPLNEQFF. As DNA, the CDR3 is TGTGCCAGCAGCCAAGCAGGGGCGCCACTCAATGAGCAGTTCTTC.

This clonotype was observed a handful of times. This chain links TRBV24-1 with TRBJ2-3; TRBD1 is a possible D gene (7 bases). This CDR3 comprises 14 residues. V was trimmed by 6 bases and J by 5 bases, leaving 14 bases between them. Germline lookup yields CDR1 KGHDR and CDR2 SFDVKD. CDR3 in amino acids: CATSSQGGIDTQYF. The CDR3 nucleotides read TGTGCCACCAGTAGCCAGGGGGGAATAGATACGCAGTATTTT.